The 2 T cell receptor beta chains listed next were all sequenced from one sample in a study of cytomegalovirus exposure and HLA in healthy donors. The PCR had 60 Vbeta and 13 Jbeta primers. The data were produced by immunoSEQ multiplex PCR, yet TCRdb's version contains in-frame clones alone and is incomplete. The sample lists more than 200,000 clones; more than 75% were seen once. Material: PBMCs. These receptors all stem from a human donor in good health.

The chain employs TRBV28 and TRBJ2-5; 9 bases match TRBD2. CDR3 length: 17 residues. Per germline, CDR1 MDHEN and CDR2 SYDVKM. J was trimmed by 3 bases and V by 7 bases; bases with no gene match: 15. The CDR3 nucleotides are TGTGCCAGCACTCCTAACCGAGGGCTAGCGGGAAAAGAGACCCAGTACTTC. It translates to CASTPNRGLAGKETQYF.

This clone was recorded a few times. The chain employs TRBV7-6 and TRBJ2-1; 8 bases map to TRBD2. V shed 5 bases, J shed 6 bases, and the junction held 15 bases outside the gene matches. The V gene's germline CDR1 is SGHVS and CDR2 FNYEAQ. The CDR3 sequence is 17 residues long. In nucleotides, the CDR3 is TGTGCCAGCAGCCGGGGACGGGGGGGATCGGTTAGCAATGAGCAGTTCTTC. Its protein product is CASSRGRGGSVSNEQFF.